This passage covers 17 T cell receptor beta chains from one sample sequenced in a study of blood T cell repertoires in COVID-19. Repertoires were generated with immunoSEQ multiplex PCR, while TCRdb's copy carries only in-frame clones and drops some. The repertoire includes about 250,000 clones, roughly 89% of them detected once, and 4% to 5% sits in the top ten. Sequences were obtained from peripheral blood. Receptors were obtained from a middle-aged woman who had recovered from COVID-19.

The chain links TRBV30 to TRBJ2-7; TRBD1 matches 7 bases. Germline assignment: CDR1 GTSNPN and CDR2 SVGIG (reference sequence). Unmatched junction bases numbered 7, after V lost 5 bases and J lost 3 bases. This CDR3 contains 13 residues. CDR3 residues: CAWEQGQNYEQYF. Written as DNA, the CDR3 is TGTGCCTGGGAACAGGGACAGAACTACGAGCAGTACTTC.

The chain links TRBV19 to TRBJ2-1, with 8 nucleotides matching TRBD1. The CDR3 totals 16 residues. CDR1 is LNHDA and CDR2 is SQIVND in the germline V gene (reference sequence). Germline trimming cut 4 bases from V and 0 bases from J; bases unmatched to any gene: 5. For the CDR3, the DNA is TGTGCCAGTAGTACCACAGGGGGGAGCTCCTACAATGAGCAGTTCTTC. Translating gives CASSTTGGSSYNEQFF. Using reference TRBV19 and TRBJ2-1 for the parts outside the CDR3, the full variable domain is DGGITQSPKYLFRKEGQNVTLSCEQNLNHDAMYWYRQDPGQGLRLIYYSQIVNDFQKGDIAEGYSVSREKKESFPLTVTSAQKNPTAFYLCASSTTGGSSYNEQFFGPGTRLTVL.

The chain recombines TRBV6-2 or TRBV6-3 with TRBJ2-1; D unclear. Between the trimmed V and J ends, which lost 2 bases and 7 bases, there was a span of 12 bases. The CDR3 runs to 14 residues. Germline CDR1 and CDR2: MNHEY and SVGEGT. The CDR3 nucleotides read TGTGCCAGCAGTTACCCCCCATTCCATAATGAGCAGTTCTTC. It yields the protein CASSYPPFHNEQFF.

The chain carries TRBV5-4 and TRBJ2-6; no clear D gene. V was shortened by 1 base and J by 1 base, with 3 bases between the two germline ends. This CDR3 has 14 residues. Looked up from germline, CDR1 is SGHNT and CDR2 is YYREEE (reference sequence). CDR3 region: CASSLPSGANVLTF. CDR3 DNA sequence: TGTGCCAGCAGCTTGCCATCTGGGGCCAACGTCCTGACTTTC.

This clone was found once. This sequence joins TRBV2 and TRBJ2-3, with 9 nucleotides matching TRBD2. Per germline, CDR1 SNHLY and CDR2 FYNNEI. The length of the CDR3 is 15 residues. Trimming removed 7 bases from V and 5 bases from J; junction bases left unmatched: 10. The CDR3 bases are TGTGCCAGCACGATTCGGCTAGCGGGACGAGATACGCAGTATTTT. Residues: CASTIRLAGRDTQYF. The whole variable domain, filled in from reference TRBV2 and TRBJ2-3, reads EPEVTQTPSHQVTQMGQEVILRCVPISNHLYFYWYRQILGQKVEFLVSFYNNEISEKSEIFDDQFSVERPDGSNFTLKIRSTKLEDSAMYFCASTIRLAGRDTQYFGPGTRLTVL.

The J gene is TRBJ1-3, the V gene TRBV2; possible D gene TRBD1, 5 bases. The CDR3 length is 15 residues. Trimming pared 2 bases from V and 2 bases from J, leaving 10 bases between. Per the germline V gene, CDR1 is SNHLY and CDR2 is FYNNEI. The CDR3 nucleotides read TGTGCCAGCAGTGAACCGACAGCAACTGGAAACACCATATATTTT. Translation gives CASSEPTATGNTIYF.

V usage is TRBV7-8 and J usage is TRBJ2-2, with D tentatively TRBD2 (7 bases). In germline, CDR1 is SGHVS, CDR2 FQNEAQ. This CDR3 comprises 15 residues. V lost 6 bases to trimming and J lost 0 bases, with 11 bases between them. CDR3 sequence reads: CASRRGGTNTGELFF. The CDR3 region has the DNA TGTGCCAGCAGAAGGGGGGGCACGAACACCGGGGAGCTGTTTTTT.

The CDR3 region has the DNA TGTGCCAGCTCGCGGACTAGCGAATATTACAATGAGCAGTTCTTC. Translation gives CASSRTSEYYNEQFF. The gene calls are TRBV11-3 and TRBJ2-1, with 9 positions matching TRBD2. Germline values: CDR1 SGHNT, CDR2 YENEEA. The CDR3 totals 15 residues. V shed 8 bases and J 4 bases; nucleotides not matched to a gene: 9.

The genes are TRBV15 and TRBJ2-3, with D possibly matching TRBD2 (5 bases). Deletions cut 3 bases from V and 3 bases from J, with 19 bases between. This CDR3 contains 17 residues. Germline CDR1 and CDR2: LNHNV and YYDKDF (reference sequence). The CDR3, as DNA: TGTGCCACCAGCAGTGGAACTCCTGCCTCGGGGACAGATACGCAGTATTTT. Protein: CATSSGTPASGTDTQYF.

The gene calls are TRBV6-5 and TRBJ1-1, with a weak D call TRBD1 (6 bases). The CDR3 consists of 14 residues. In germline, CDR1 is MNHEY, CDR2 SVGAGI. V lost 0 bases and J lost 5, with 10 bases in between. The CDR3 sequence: CASSYSATGTEAFF. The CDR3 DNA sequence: TGTGCCAGCAGTTACTCCGCAACAGGGACTGAAGCTTTCTTT.

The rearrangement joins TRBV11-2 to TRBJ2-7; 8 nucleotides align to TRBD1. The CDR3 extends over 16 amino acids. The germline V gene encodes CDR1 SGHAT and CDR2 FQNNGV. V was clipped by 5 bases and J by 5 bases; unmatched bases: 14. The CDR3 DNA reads TGTGCCAGCAGCGTGACAGGGGATTCCCTCCCCCACGAGCAGTACTTC. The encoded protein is CASSVTGDSLPHEQYF.

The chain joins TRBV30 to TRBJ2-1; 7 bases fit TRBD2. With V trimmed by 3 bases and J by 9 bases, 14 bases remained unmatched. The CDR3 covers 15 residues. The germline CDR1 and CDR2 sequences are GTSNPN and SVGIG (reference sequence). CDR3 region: CAWSPRLLIAGEQFF. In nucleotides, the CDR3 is TGTGCCTGGAGCCCACGGCTCTTAATAGCGGGTGAGCAGTTCTTC. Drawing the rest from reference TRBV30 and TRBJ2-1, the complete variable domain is SQTIHQWPATLVQPVGSPLSLECTVEGTSNPNLYWYRQAAGRGLQLLFYSVGIGQISSEVPQNLSASRPQDRQFILSSKKLLLSDSGFYLCAWSPRLLIAGEQFFGPGTRLTVL.

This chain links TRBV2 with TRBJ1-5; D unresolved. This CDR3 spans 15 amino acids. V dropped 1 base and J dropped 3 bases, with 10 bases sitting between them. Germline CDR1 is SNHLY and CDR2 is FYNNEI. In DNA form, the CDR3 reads TGTGCCAGCAGTGAAGATAACAGATCCAATCAGCCCCAGCATTTT. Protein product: CASSEDNRSNQPQHF. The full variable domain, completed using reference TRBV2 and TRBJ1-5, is EPEVTQTPSHQVTQMGQEVILRCVPISNHLYFYWYRQILGQKVEFLVSFYNNEISEKSEIFDDQFSVERPDGSNFTLKIRSTKLEDSAMYFCASSEDNRSNQPQHFGDGTRLSIL.

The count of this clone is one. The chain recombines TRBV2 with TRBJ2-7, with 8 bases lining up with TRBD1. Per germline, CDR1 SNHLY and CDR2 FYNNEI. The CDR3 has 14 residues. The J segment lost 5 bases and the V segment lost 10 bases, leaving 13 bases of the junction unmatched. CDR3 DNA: TGTGCCACTAACAGGGGGTACGGGGACCACGAGCAGTACTTC. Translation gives CATNRGYGDHEQYF.

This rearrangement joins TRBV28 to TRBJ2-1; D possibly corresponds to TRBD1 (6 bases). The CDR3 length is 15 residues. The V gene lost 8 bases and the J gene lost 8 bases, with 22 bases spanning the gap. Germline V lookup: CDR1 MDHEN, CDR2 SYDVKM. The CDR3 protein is CASPPPQGRGDEQFF. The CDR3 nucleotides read TGTGCCAGCCCTCCCCCCCAGGGGCGCGGCGATGAGCAGTTCTTC.

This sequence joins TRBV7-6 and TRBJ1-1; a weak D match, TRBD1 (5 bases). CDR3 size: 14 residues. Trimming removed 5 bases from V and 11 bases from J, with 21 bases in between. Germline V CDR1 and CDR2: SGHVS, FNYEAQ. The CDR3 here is CASSLGDLERGAFF. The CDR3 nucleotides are TGTGCCAGCAGCCTTGGGGACCTAGAACGGGGGGCTTTCTTT.

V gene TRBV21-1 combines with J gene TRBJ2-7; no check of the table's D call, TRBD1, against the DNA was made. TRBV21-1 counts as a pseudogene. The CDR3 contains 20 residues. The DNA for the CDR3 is TGTGCCAGATATGCTGATTGGGATGGTTGGTTTTCCGACAGGGACTACGAGCAGTACGTC. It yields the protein CARYADWDGWFSDRDYEQYV.